This TCR beta chain comes out of a study of T-cell reconstitution after alpha-beta-depleted transplantation in children. The CDR3 loop spans 18 amino acids. The ends were cut back, 0 bases at V and 1 base at J, with 16 bases in the middle. In germline, CDR1 is MGHRA, CDR2 YSYEKL. The authors prepared the TCRbeta library with unique molecular identifiers. TCRdb independently ran MiXCR on the PCR reads; one entry per CDR3 protein. The sample has approximately 420,000 distinct CDR3 sequences, roughly 10% seen once. This chain joins TRBV4-1 and TRBJ2-4, with D possibly being TRBD1 or TRBD2 (5 bases each). The TCR was taken from a human donor who donated a stem cell graft to a child with acute myeloid leukemia. The input for sequencing was PBMCs from the stem cell graft donor, taken from the stem cell graft. The CDR3 DNA reads as TGCGCCAGCAGCCAAGATTGGGACCCACCAACGGCCAAAAACATTCAGTACTTC. Protein sequence: CASSQDWDPPTAKNIQYF.